These 2 T cell receptor beta chains were sequenced from one sample in a study of blood T cells in healthy people across ages. Primed by a sample-barcoded 5' primer and a J-beta primer mix, a second PCR proceeded for roughly 6 to 12 cycles. One entry per CDR3 protein results from TCRdb running MiXCR on the 5' RACE reads. The table has 780,000 or so distinct CDR3 sequences, more than 55% seen once. The sample taken for sequencing was blood. These receptors came from a man aged 35-49 years in good health.

The table lists this clonotype with a few counts. CDR3 sequence reads: CASSTSVGVAGAQETQYF. Written as DNA, the CDR3 is TGTGCCAGCAGCACCTCCGTGGGAGTAGCGGGTGCCCAAGAGACCCAGTACTTC. This sequence joins TRBV11-3 and TRBJ2-5; 7 bases line up with TRBD2. CDR3 length: 18 residues. After removal of 5 bases from V and 1 base from J, the junction contained 16 bases not matched to a gene. Germline assignment: CDR1 SGHNT and CDR2 YENEEA. The full variable domain, rest sourced from reference TRBV11-3 and TRBJ2-5, is EAGVVQSPRYKIIEKKQPVAFWCNPISGHNTLYWYLQNLGQGPELLIRYENEEAVDDSQLPKDRFSAERLKGVDSTLKIQPAELGDSAVYLCASSTSVGVAGAQETQYFGPGTRLLVL.

This chain joins TRBV27 and TRBJ1-2; TRBD1 agrees at 9 bases. J was trimmed by 1 base and V by 3 bases; bases with no gene match: 6. Germline V lookup: CDR1 MNHEY, CDR2 SMNVEV (reference sequence). The CDR3 sequence is 16 residues long. The CDR3 DNA sequence: TGTGCCAGCAGTTTTGATCGGACAGGGGTTAACTATGGCTACACCTTC. It yields the protein CASSFDRTGVNYGYTF.